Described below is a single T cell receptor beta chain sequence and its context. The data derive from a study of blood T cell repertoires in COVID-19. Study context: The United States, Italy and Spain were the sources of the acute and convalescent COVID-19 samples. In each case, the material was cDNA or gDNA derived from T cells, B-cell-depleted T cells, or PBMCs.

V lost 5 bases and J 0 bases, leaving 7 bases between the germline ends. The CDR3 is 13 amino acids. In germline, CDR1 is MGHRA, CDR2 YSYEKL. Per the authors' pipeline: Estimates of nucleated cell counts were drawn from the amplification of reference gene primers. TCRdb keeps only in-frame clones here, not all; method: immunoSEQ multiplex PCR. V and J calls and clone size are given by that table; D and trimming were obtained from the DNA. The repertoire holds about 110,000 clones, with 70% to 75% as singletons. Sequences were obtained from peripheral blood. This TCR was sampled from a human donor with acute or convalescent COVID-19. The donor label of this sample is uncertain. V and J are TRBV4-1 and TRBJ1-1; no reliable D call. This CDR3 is CASSDTVNTEAFF. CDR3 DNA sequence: TGCGCCAGCAGCGACACAGTGAACACTGAAGCTTTCTTT.